The present T cell receptor beta chain was sequenced within a study of early T cells in non-severe SARS-CoV-2 infection. The wider study: It was bulk RNA from unsorted whole blood that was sequenced, and the chains were unpaired.

This clonotype was counted a few times. Antigen specificity is unknown. As part of library construction, unique molecular identifiers were attached to individual cDNA molecules. TCRdb re-called the 5' RACE reads with MiXCR, one entry per CDR3 protein. The sample includes 70,000 to 90,000 distinct CDR3 sequences, around 16% seen only once; the top ten take around 12%. Broader study findings: VDJdb-based annotation leaned toward anti-spike CD8 responses and missed private and CD4 specificities.

Sequences were obtained from whole blood. The receptor comes from an adult who was a healthcare worker with PCR-confirmed SARS-CoV-2 infection or an uninfected control (not recorded which).

The CDR3 DNA is TGTGCCAGCAGCTTAGATTACGGGGGGAACACTGAAGCTTTCTTT. Protein product: CASSLDYGGNTEAFF. This chain links TRBV11-2 with TRBJ1-1; tentative D call: TRBD1 (5 bases). V was trimmed by 0 bases and J by 1 base, leaving 9 bases between them. Looked up from germline, CDR1 is SGHAT and CDR2 is FQNNGV. The CDR3 has 15 amino acids. The full variable domain, in which reference TRBV11-2 and TRBJ1-1 provide the parts outside the CDR3, is EAGVAQSPRYKIIEKRQSVAFWCNPISGHATLYWYQQILGQGPKLLIQFQNNGVVDDSQLPKDRFSAERLKGVDSTLKIQPAKLEDSAVYLCASSLDYGGNTEAFFGQGTRLTVV.